Listed here are 24 T cell receptor beta chains from one sample, sequenced in a study of identical twins (dated by TCRdb to 2016 to 2017). The library was prepared using 5' RACE. TCRdb lists the instrument as Illumina HiSeq 2000. TCRdb reprocessed the public reads (quality trimming at Q25 with fastp, clone calling with MiXCR) and kept in-frame beta chains. Here each entry gathers all rows of one CDR3 protein and keeps the most common genes and DNA. This sample is represented by about 1.7 million distinct CDR3 sequences; 32% of them were singletons. In total, the top ten clones hold under 0.35% of the sample. The sequenced sample consisted of cord blood. All receptors come from a newborn girl in good health.

This clonotype came up a few times. The chain joins TRBV12-3 or TRBV12-4 to TRBJ2-3; tentatively, D is TRBD1 or TRBD2 (6 bases each). This CDR3 region has 15 residues. Trimming removed 6 bases at V and 0 bases at J, with 13 bases between. For the CDR3, the DNA is TGTGCCAGCAGCACAGGGAGGATTAGCACAGATACGCAGTATTTT. This encodes CASSTGRISTDTQYF.

The chain couples TRBV5-1 to TRBJ2-3; 15 bases fit TRBD2. Trimming took 6 bases from V and 3 from J; bases not matched to a gene: 5. Germline V gives CDR1 SGHRS, CDR2 YFSETQ. The CDR3 is made up of 16 amino acids. The CDR3 protein is CASNSGLAGGTDTQYF. The CDR3 nucleotides are TGCGCCAGCAACTCCGGACTAGCGGGGGGGACAGATACGCAGTATTTT.

The rearrangement links TRBV6-5 to TRBJ1-1; TRBD1 matches 7 bases. Germline values: CDR1 MNHEY, CDR2 SVGAGI. The CDR3 totals 13 residues. Unmatched junction bases numbered 7, after V lost 6 bases and J lost 6 bases. The CDR3 region has the DNA TGTGCCAGCAGAGACAGGGCTACCGCTGAAGCTTTCTTT. Protein: CASRDRATAEAFF.

The J gene is TRBJ2-3, the V gene TRBV14; D not certain. This CDR3 comprises 15 residues. Germline CDR1 reads SGHDN; CDR2 reads FVKESK. Trimming pared 0 bases from V and 7 bases from J, leaving 14 bases between. The CDR3 loop is CASSQDLPPVNTQYF. CDR3 nucleotides: TGTGCCAGCAGCCAAGATCTTCCGCCGGTAAATACGCAGTATTTT.

This clonotype was detected only a few times. This sequence joins TRBV12-3 or TRBV12-4 and TRBJ1-1; tentative D call: TRBD1 (5 bases). The CDR3 loop spans 16 amino acids. With 3 bases removed from V and 7 bases from J, the gap between germline ends came to 21 bases. Here the CDR3 DNA reads TGTGCCAGCAGTTTCCCTCCCGGGGCCCGGTCGGGTGAAGCTTTCTTT. Its translation: CASSFPPGARSGEAFF.

The rearrangement links TRBV20-1 to TRBJ1-3; D is undetermined. The V gene's germline CDR1 is DFQATT and CDR2 SNEGSKA (reference sequence). V lost 1 base and J 4 bases, leaving 17 bases between the germline ends. The CDR3 length is 16 residues. CDR3 coding DNA: TGCAGTGCTAGAGTTGGAGGAAAAGGGCCGGGAAACACCATATATTTT. It specifies CSARVGGKGPGNTIYF.

The V and J genes are TRBV6-1 and TRBJ2-3, with 14 bases matching TRBD2. V lost 6 bases to trimming and J lost 3 bases; unmatched junction nucleotides: 11. Germline values: CDR1 MNHNS, CDR2 SASEGT. The CDR3 runs 18 residues. The CDR3 nucleotides read TGTGCCAGCAGCCGTGGACTAGCGGGAGGATGGTCAACAGATACGCAGTATTTT. Translated, it gives CASSRGLAGGWSTDTQYF.

J is TRBJ2-5 and V is TRBV2, with D perhaps given as TRBD1 or TRBD2 (5 bases each). The J call may be incorrect, as the DNA end agrees better with TRBJ2-7. This CDR3 spans 14 amino acids. From germline, CDR1 is SNHLY and CDR2 FYNNEI. DNA for the CDR3: TGTGCCAGCAGTTCTACCGACAGAGGGGCCGAGCAGTACTTC. This codes for CASSSTDRGAEQYF.

The chain employs TRBV3-1 and TRBJ1-2; possibly TRBD1 for D (6 bases). Trimming took 4 bases from V and 5 from J, leaving 14 bases between them. Germline assignment: CDR1 LGHDT and CDR2 YNNKEL (reference sequence). The CDR3 is 14 amino acids. CDR3 nucleotide sequence: TGTGCCAGCAGCCCAAACGGAGGGGGGTATGGCTACACCTTC. The encoded protein is CASSPNGGGYGYTF.

The chain couples TRBV2 to TRBJ1-5; possibly TRBD1 for D (5 bases). CDR1 is SNHLY, CDR2 FYNNEI, per germline. This CDR3 is 14 amino acids long. Trimming cost V 3 bases and J 3 bases, with 9 bases left between them. Here the CDR3 reads CASSEGGNNQPQHF. CDR3 DNA: TGTGCCAGCAGTGAGGGGGGAAACAATCAGCCCCAGCATTTT.

About this clonotype itself: One end of the junction varies from germline; a read error may be responsible. The chain carries TRBV6-5 and TRBJ2-7; a possible D gene is TRBD1 (8 bases). Germline-derived CDR1 and CDR2 are MNHEY and SVGAGI. This CDR3 is 15 amino acids long. CDR3 bases: TGTGCCGGCAGGCCGGCGGGGGACAGGCCGTACGAGCAGTACTTC. Encoded protein: CAGRPAGDRPYEQYF.

This clonotype was seen a handful of times. V usage is TRBV9 and J usage is TRBJ2-7, with 8 bases that match TRBD2. The germline V gene has CDR1 SGDLS and CDR2 YYNGEE. Germline trimming cut 3 bases from V and 2 bases from J; bases unmatched to any gene: 1. The CDR3 totals 13 residues. The CDR3 here is CASSGGLAYEQYF. CDR3 DNA sequence: TGTGCCAGCAGCGGGGGACTAGCCTACGAGCAGTACTTC.

V is TRBV20-1 and J is TRBJ1-1, with TRBD1 identical over 7 bases. CDR3 length: 14 amino acids. Germline lookup yields CDR1 DFQATT and CDR2 SNEGSKA (reference sequence). The J segment lost 0 bases and the V segment lost 2 bases, leaving 3 bases of the junction unmatched. The CDR3 bases are TGCAGTGCTAGAAAGGACAGGTTGAACACTGAAGCTTTCTTT. The encoded protein is CSARKDRLNTEAFF.

This clonotype came up a few times. The V call is TRBV29-1, the J call TRBJ2-1; D possibly matches TRBD1 or TRBD2 (7 bases each). The DNA end lines up better with TRBJ2-7; the J call may be wrong. Germline V gives CDR1 SQVTM, CDR2 ANQGSEA. The CDR3 is made up of 16 amino acids. DNA for the CDR3: TGCAGCGTTGAAGATCGGGCAGGGGGGGTCTACAATGAGCAGTACTTC. The encoded protein is CSVEDRAGGVYNEQYF.

The chain's CDR3 is CASSFQGTSTYNEQYF. Written as DNA, the CDR3 is TGTGCCAGCAGTTTCCAGGGGACTAGCACCTACAATGAGCAGTACTTC. The genes are TRBV12-3 or TRBV12-4 and TRBJ2-7; the match to TRBD2 covers 9 bases. V was clipped by 3 bases and J by 7 bases; unmatched bases: 13. The CDR3 spans 16 residues.

V is TRBV4-2 and J is TRBJ2-1; 8 bases line up with TRBD2. The end of the DNA fits TRBJ2-7 better, so the J call may be wrong. The germline CDR1 and CDR2 sequences are LGHNA and YNFKEQ. CDR3 length equals 16 residues. In DNA form, the CDR3 reads TGTGCCAGCAGCGAAGCCCGGGGGGGCTCCTACAATGAGCAGTACTTC. Amino acids: CASSEARGGSYNEQYF.

The chain employs TRBV6-1 and TRBJ2-3; D perhaps matches TRBD2 (6 bases). The CDR3 is made up of 14 amino acids. Germline CDR1 MNHNS, CDR2 SASEGT. Between the trimmed V and J ends, which lost 7 bases and 3 bases, there was a span of 14 bases. The CDR3 is CASTGGPRTDTQYF. The CDR3 DNA reads as TGTGCCAGCACTGGAGGGCCGAGGACAGATACGCAGTATTTT.

The chain joins TRBV2 to TRBJ1-3; the D is unclear. V was clipped by 2 bases and J by 0 bases, with 11 bases between them. CDR1 SNHLY and CDR2 FYNNEI come from the germline V gene. CDR3 length: 16 amino acids. Here the CDR3 DNA reads TGTGCCAGCAGTGAACAGCGGCCGACCTCTGGAAACACCATATATTTT. This encodes CASSEQRPTSGNTIYF.

V gene TRBV4-1 combines with J gene TRBJ1-1; a weak D match, TRBD1 (6 bases). V lost 0 bases and J lost 1, with 9 bases in between. This CDR3 region has 15 residues. The germline V gene has CDR1 MGHRA and CDR2 YSYEKL. The chain's CDR3 is CASSQENRENTEAFF. CDR3 nucleotide sequence: TGCGCCAGCAGCCAAGAAAACAGGGAGAACACTGAAGCTTTCTTT.

The rearrangement links TRBV5-1 to TRBJ2-7; D is possibly TRBD2 (5 bases). Germline assignment: CDR1 SGHRS and CDR2 YFSETQ. The CDR3 covers 15 residues. Trimming removed 4 bases at V and 7 bases at J, with 21 bases between. CDR3 in DNA: TGCGCCAGCAGCCTGATTAGCGCGGCCTACAATGAGCAGTACTTC. Translation: CASSLISAAYNEQYF.

V and J are TRBV28 and TRBJ1-6; D gene unclear. This CDR3 is 16 amino acids long. V was pared by 1 base and J by 7 bases, with 14 bases between. Germline V lookup: CDR1 MDHEN, CDR2 SYDVKM. In nucleotides, the CDR3 is TGTGCCAGCAGTTTATACGGGCGGGGAAAAAATTCACCCCTCCACTTT. As protein: CASSLYGRGKNSPLHF.

The table lists this clonotype with many counts. The V and J genes are TRBV12-3 or TRBV12-4 and TRBJ2-2; D is unclear. The length of the CDR3 is 14 residues. Trimming left V 5 bases short and J 0 bases short, with 7 bases between. CDR3 DNA: TGTGCCAGCAGTCCCGGTCCGAACACCGGGGAGCTGTTTTTT. Translation gives CASSPGPNTGELFF.

V is TRBV14 and J is TRBJ2-3, with D possibly TRBD2 on 6 matching bases. The CDR3 loop spans 21 amino acids. V was shortened by 1 base and J by 0 bases, with 26 bases between the two germline ends. CDR1 and CDR2 (germline): SGHDN, FVKESK. The CDR3 loop reads CASSQGRDSGSATASTDTQYF. CDR3 nucleotides: TGTGCCAGCAGCCAAGGACGTGACAGCGGGTCGGCAACCGCGAGCACAGATACGCAGTATTTT.

The V gene is TRBV10-1, the J gene TRBJ2-5, with a tentative D call TRBD1 (5 bases). Germline V lookup: CDR1 WNHNN, CDR2 SYGVQD (reference sequence). The V end was cut by 7 bases, the J end by 5 bases, with 11 bases between. The CDR3 loop spans 12 amino acids. The CDR3 loop is CASTMRQETQYF. The CDR3 DNA follows: TGCGCCAGCACCATGAGACAGGAGACCCAGTACTTC.